Given below is one TCR beta chain in context. Only one count was recorded for this clone. The antigen it recognizes is unknown. No base quality information exists; no much larger clone differs at one position. This entry belongs to a study of PD-1 blockade in mismatch repair-deficient tumors (dated by TCRdb to 2016 to 2017). Regarding the study in general: Between late 2013 and 2016, the trial enrolled fewer than 95 consecutive patients with approximately 11 mismatch repair-deficient cancer types, every one of whom had been previously treated and was progressing. Tumor-associated T cell clones in the peripheral blood of patients responding to PD-1 blockade were tracked using deep sequencing of TCR CDR3 regions. What the authors observed across the whole study: Tumor-resident clones, often undetectable in blood before treatment, expanded rapidly after pembrolizumab and then contracted, generally before radiologic responses.

Mismatch repair deficiency was established in every enrolled patient by polymerase chain reaction or immunohistochemistry. TCR sequencing was performed for a few patients who responded to pembrolizumab therapy. Pembrolizumab PD-1 blockade was prospectively tested in advanced mismatch repair-deficient cancers, regardless of tissue of origin, in the phase II trial. Peripheral blood T cell samples were serially collected before and at multiple times after PD-1 blockade was started. Blood sampling time points were reported as weeks after the first dose of pembrolizumab. Reading the germline V gene (reference sequence) gives CDR1 LNHDA and CDR2 SQIVND. Compared with germline, V lacks 6 bases and J lacks 9 bases; bases without a gene match: 10. The CDR3 sequence holds 16 residues, the cysteine and phenylalanine included. Only the CDR3 part of the read is kept: 48 bases, read in frame from the first base.

The library came from the immunoSEQ multiplex PCR assay. In its TCRdb copy, this immuneACCESS table keeps in-frame sequences only and misses some clones. Where compared with another copy, unresolved V genes explain less than half of these, and the others have no known cause. The sample table contains over 100,000 clones; only one count was recorded for about 80% of them. Approximately 5% of the sample belongs to the ten largest clones. The sequences come from peripheral blood, collected 60 weeks after starting pembrolizumab. The sequence was collected from an adult with mismatch repair-deficient cancer. This chain is built from TRBV19 and TRBJ2-1; 14 junctional bases match TRBD2. DNA sequence: TGTGCCAGTAGCAGTGGGGGACTAGCGGGAGAAAGTGAGCAGTTCTTC. Translated, this gives CASSSGGLAGESEQFF.